The clone carrying this T cell receptor beta chain was found a few times. These data belong to a study of blood T cells in healthy people across ages. The authors ran a second PCR of 7 to 11 cycles using a sample-barcoded 5' primer and a J-beta primer mix. TCRdb fed the 5' RACE reads into MiXCR, producing one record per CDR3 protein. The sample lists about 1,600,000 distinct CDR3 sequences, 42% occurring once. Germline V gene sequence: CDR1 MDHEN, CDR2 SYDVKM. This CDR3 region has 14 residues. Trimming removed 5 bases from V and 8 bases from J; junction bases left unmatched: 4. The sequence was collected from a woman aged 18 to 35 in good health. The V call is TRBV28, the J call TRBJ2-4; 12 nucleotides agree with TRBD1. The sample consisted of blood. The DNA for the CDR3 is TGTGCCAGCAGTCCCGGGACAGGGGGCTACATTCAGTACTTC. This encodes CASSPGTGGYIQYF.